These 8 T cell receptor beta chains were all obtained from the same sample, sequenced in a study of identical twins. TCRdb re-derived calls from the 5' RACE reads in MiXCR, one entry per CDR3 protein. The sample lists 200,000 to 250,000 distinct CDR3 sequences, 6% to 9% occurring once. These data also formed part of another study, on yellow fever vaccine responses in identical twins.

Material for sequencing was memory (CD45RO+) T cells sorted from blood. These receptors all stem from a woman younger than 35 in good health.

This clonotype was recorded a few times. This chain joins TRBV19 and TRBJ2-3, with D possibly TRBD1 on 6 matching bases. V dropped 5 bases and J dropped 6 bases, with 12 bases sitting between them. From germline, CDR1 is LNHDA and CDR2 SQIVND (reference sequence). This CDR3 has 13 residues. The CDR3 is CASSPERGDTQYF. CDR3 in DNA: TGTGCCAGTAGTCCCGAAAGGGGGGATACGCAGTATTTT.

There are many counts of this clonotype. V and J are TRBV18 and TRBJ1-2, with a possible D match to TRBD1 (5 bases). The CDR3 sequence is 15 residues long. V was shortened by 4 bases and J by 4 bases, with 16 bases between the two germline ends. The germline V gene encodes CDR1 KGHSH and CDR2 LQKENI. CDR3 in amino acids: CASSHDSKAGYGYTF. In DNA, the CDR3 is TGTGCCAGCTCACACGACAGCAAAGCGGGCTATGGCTACACCTTC.

The chain is built from TRBV7-2 and TRBJ1-2; D is unresolved. The CDR3 covers 14 residues. Germline CDR1 SGHTA, CDR2 FQGNSA. V lost 4 bases to trimming and J lost 1 base, with 10 bases between them. The DNA for the CDR3 is TGTGCCAGCAGCTCCTTACGGAGTAACTATGGCTACACCTTC. It is translated as CASSSLRSNYGYTF.

This chain joins TRBV7-8 and TRBJ2-7; 9 nucleotides agree with TRBD1. The CDR3 has 16 residues. The germline V gene has CDR1 SGHVS and CDR2 FQNEAQ. The V segment lost 5 bases and the J segment 6 bases; nucleotides outside the gene matches: 14. The CDR3 bases are TGTGCCAGCAGCCTTAGTCTCGGGACAGGGCTTCTCGAGCAGTACTTC. This encodes CASSLSLGTGLLEQYF.

This clonotype has only a few counts. This chain connects TRBV20-1 to TRBJ2-1, with D maybe TRBD2 (5 bases). Germline lookup yields CDR1 DFQATT and CDR2 SNEGSKA (reference sequence). Deletions cut 1 base from V and 12 bases from J, with 10 bases between. This CDR3 is built from 11 residues. The CDR3 DNA reads as TGCAGTGCTAGAGGGGCAGGAGGGCAGTTCTTC. Translated: CSARGAGGQFF.

This chain links TRBV9 with TRBJ2-6; TRBD1 agrees at 8 bases. The V gene's germline CDR1 is SGDLS and CDR2 YYNGEE. This CDR3 region has 18 residues. V lost 1 base, J lost 0 bases, and 6 bases stayed unmatched. The CDR3 region is CASSVPGGRISGANVLTF. CDR3 DNA sequence: TGTGCCAGCAGCGTACCAGGGGGCCGTATCTCTGGGGCCAACGTCCTGACTTTC.

This chain uses TRBV6-1 with TRBJ2-7; 7 nucleotides align to TRBD1. Per the germline V gene, CDR1 is MNHNS and CDR2 is SASEGT. CDR3 length: 14 amino acids. J gave up 4 bases and V 9 bases, and 12 bases lay outside the gene matches. DNA of the CDR3: TGTGCCAGTCTGAGACAGGGATTCGGGTACGAGCAGTACTTC. Protein: CASLRQGFGYEQYF.

This clonotype was seen ten or more times. The CDR3 region is CSARAGTPQETQYF. CDR3 nucleotides: TGCAGTGCTCGAGCCGGGACACCTCAAGAGACCCAGTACTTC. The chain has TRBV20-1 and TRBJ2-5, with a tentative D call TRBD1 (6 bases). Trimming took 5 bases from V and 2 from J, leaving 15 bases between them. Per the germline V gene, CDR1 is DFQATT and CDR2 is SNEGSKA (reference sequence). CDR3 size: 14 residues.